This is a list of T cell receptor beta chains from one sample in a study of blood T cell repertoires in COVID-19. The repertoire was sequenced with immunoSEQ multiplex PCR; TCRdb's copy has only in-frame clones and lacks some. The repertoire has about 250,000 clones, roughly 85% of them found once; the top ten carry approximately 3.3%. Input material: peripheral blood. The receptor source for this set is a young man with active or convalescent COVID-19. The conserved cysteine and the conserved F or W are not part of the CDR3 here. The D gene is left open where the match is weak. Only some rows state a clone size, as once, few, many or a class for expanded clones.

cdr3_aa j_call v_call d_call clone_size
ASSEYRRTNTEAF TRBJ1-1 TRBV25-1 NA NA
ATTSGTVGEQF TRBJ2-1 TRBV24-1 TRBD2 NA
ASSAIKGQNGEQY TRBJ2-7 TRBV7-2 TRBD1 NA
ASSIFRTGRNTEAF TRBJ1-1 TRBV19 TRBD1 NA
ASSLGTGVSYEQY TRBJ2-7 TRBV5-1 TRBD1 NA
ASSPRLAGGLNNEQF TRBJ2-1 TRBV3-1/TRBV3-2 TRBD2 NA
ASSFGGEIPPYNEQF TRBJ2-1 TRBV7-2 NA NA
ASSHGTANEKLF TRBJ1-4 TRBV5-6 TRBD1 NA
ASSRTGAQETQY TRBJ2-5 TRBV10-1 TRBD1 NA
ASSEQTGNTEAF TRBJ1-1 TRBV5-1 NA NA
ASITWGLDQPQH TRBJ1-5 TRBV28 NA NA
ASSWETGADYGYT TRBJ1-2 TRBV19 TRBD1 NA
ASHPLAGGSTDTQY TRBJ2-3 TRBV5-5 TRBD2 many
ASSVEEGPNYGYT TRBJ1-2 TRBV9 NA NA
ASSLQGAGVETQY TRBJ2-5 TRBV5-1 TRBD1 few
ASSLGQTNTEAF TRBJ1-1 TRBV5-1 NA NA
AINGLAGADTQY TRBJ2-3 TRBV10-3 TRBD2 NA
ASSLVDGSYNEQF TRBJ2-1 TRBV7-6 NA NA
ARPPRDRDNSPLH TRBJ1-6 TRBV5-1 TRBD1 NA
ASSLDILSTGELF TRBJ2-2 TRBV11-1 NA NA
ASSQDRALNYGYT TRBJ1-2 TRBV3-1/TRBV3-2 NA few
ASSVIQGFNEQF TRBJ2-1 TRBV6-4 NA once
ASSRDWTDREQF TRBJ2-1 TRBV5-1 NA NA
ASSPRTSWYEQY TRBJ2-7 TRBV5-1 NA once
ASRSGQDYGYT TRBJ1-2 TRBV10-2 TRBD1 NA
ASSSGQGNYGYT TRBJ1-2 TRBV6-2/TRBV6-3 TRBD1 NA
ASSQEASGAETQY TRBJ2-5 TRBV4-2 TRBD2 NA
ASSSEGHTEAF TRBJ1-1 TRBV6-2/TRBV6-3 NA NA
ASSSRISAGVTDTQY TRBJ2-3 TRBV14 TRBD2 once
ASSFLGARITEAF TRBJ1-1 TRBV7-6 NA NA
ASSSLGTGAAF TRBJ1-1 TRBV5-5 TRBD1 NA
ATSRDKLAGGYEQY TRBJ2-7 TRBV15 TRBD2 NA
ASSPGDSNQPQH TRBJ1-5 TRBV5-1 NA NA
ASSRGWRQGDTETNQPQH TRBJ1-5 TRBV28 TRBD1 NA
ASSQDSGMEQF TRBJ2-1 TRBV4-3 NA NA
ASKNGTSFYNEQF TRBJ2-1 TRBV10-2 TRBD2 NA
ASSLGQGLGQPQH TRBJ1-5 TRBV5-1 TRBD1 NA
ASSLDRGQNYGYT TRBJ1-2 TRBV11-2 TRBD1 NA
ASSFGTGEGEQY TRBJ2-7 TRBV11-3 TRBD1 NA
ASIRGSGNTIY TRBJ1-3 TRBV13 NA NA
ATSGATGSPGANVLT TRBJ2-6 TRBV15 NA NA
ATSEPTGGTADEQF TRBJ2-1 TRBV24-1 TRBD1 NA
SVQTGANSPLH TRBJ1-6 TRBV29-1 TRBD1 NA
ASSPAAGSYEQY TRBJ2-7 TRBV7-9 NA NA
ASRPLWTSDEQY TRBJ2-7 TRBV5-4 TRBD2 once
ASSRGQETQY TRBJ2-5 TRBV5-1 NA NA
ASSQDWREQF TRBJ2-1 TRBV14 NA NA
ASRTGVNTEAF TRBJ1-1 TRBV3-1/TRBV3-2 TRBD1 once
ASSRRVGGANTEAF TRBJ1-1 TRBV7-2 NA NA
ASGSGTSGSQETQY TRBJ2-5 TRBV12-5 TRBD2 NA
ASSITGTINGYT TRBJ1-2 TRBV7-2 NA NA
ASSRGDGVFGNTIY TRBJ1-3 TRBV19 NA NA